One sample yielded the 24 T cell receptor beta chains listed below, sequenced in a study of shared clonotypes between healthy human individuals (dated by TCRdb to 2018 to 2021). To prepare the library, the immunoSEQ multiplex PCR assay was applied. Here the immuneACCESS table is served through TCRdb, limited to in-frame sequences with V and J called. Missing clones are a known gap in these copies; in checked studies unresolved V genes cover under half, and the rest lacks a known reason. In this sample the table shows under 2,500,000 clones, approximately 94% of which occur a single time. The ten largest make up less than 0.15% of the sample. The sequenced sample consisted of naive CD4+ T cells sorted from blood. Taken with the paper, the label for cell subset or site translates to: CD45RA+ positively selected. The source is a man aged 18 to 30 in good health.

This chain connects TRBV10-3 to TRBJ2-5; 8 bases fit TRBD2. The CDR3 consists of 15 residues. The V gene end was trimmed by 0 bases and the J gene end by 2 bases; junction bases not matched to a gene: 2. Germline lookup yields CDR1 ENHRY and CDR2 SYGVKD. This chain's CDR3 is CAISESGREQETQYF. CDR3 in DNA: TGTGCCATCAGTGAGTCCGGGAGGGAGCAAGAGACCCAGTACTTC.

V is TRBV5-1 and J is TRBJ2-3; D is possibly TRBD1 (6 bases). This CDR3 comprises 15 residues. V dropped 4 bases and J dropped 1 base, with 13 bases sitting between them. Per the germline V gene, CDR1 is SGHRS and CDR2 is YFSETQ. This chain's CDR3 is CASSLEGHGTDTQYF. The CDR3 nucleotides read TGCGCCAGCAGCCTAGAGGGACATGGCACAGATACGCAGTATTTT.

With respect to this clone: The same CDR3 can be traced to other DNA sequences in this sample. This chain links TRBV4-3 with TRBJ2-1; 10 bases fit TRBD2. Per the germline V gene, CDR1 is LGHNA and CDR2 is YSLEER. The CDR3 consists of 15 residues. The J segment lost 3 bases and the V segment lost 1 base, leaving 0 bases of the junction unmatched. Here the CDR3 DNA reads TGCGCCAGCAGCCAAGTAGCGGGAGGCTACAATGAGCAGTTCTTC. Residues: CASSQVAGGYNEQFF.

The chain uses TRBV25-1 and TRBJ1-2, with D perhaps TRBD1 (5 bases). Trimming took off 3 bases at V and 3 bases at J, with 5 bases between the two ends. Germline V gene data show CDR1 as MGHDK and CDR2 as SYGVNS. The CDR3 sequence is 12 residues long. The CDR3 is CASSDRDYGYTF. CDR3 bases: TGTGCCAGCAGTGACAGGGACTATGGCTACACCTTC.

The chain recombines TRBV5-1 with TRBJ2-2; D unresolved. V was pared by 2 bases and J by 6 bases, with 8 bases between. CDR3 length equals 13 residues. The V gene's germline CDR1 is SGHRS and CDR2 YFSETQ. The CDR3 spells CASSFAVAGELFF. CDR3 nucleotides: TGCGCCAGCAGCTTCGCAGTCGCCGGGGAGCTGTTTTTT.

The V call is TRBV5-1, the J call TRBJ1-2; D possibly corresponds to TRBD1 (5 bases). V lost 0 bases, J lost 4 bases, and 10 bases lay in between. Germline CDR1 and CDR2: SGHRS and YFSETQ. The CDR3 is made up of 14 amino acids. The CDR3 reads CASSLGGSGYGYTF. CDR3 DNA sequence: TGCGCCAGCAGCTTGGGGGGCAGTGGCTATGGCTACACCTTC.

CDR3 sequence reads: CASSEGQDNSPLHF. CDR3 nucleotide sequence: TGCGCCAGCAGTGAGGGACAGGATAATTCACCCCTCCACTTT. V and J are TRBV5-1 and TRBJ1-6, with TRBD1 matching 8 bases. This CDR3 has 14 residues. J was trimmed by 5 bases and V by 5 bases; bases with no gene match: 3. Germline CDR1 and CDR2: SGHRS and YFSETQ. Supplemented by reference TRBV5-1 and TRBJ1-6, the full variable domain reads KAGVTQTPRYLIKTRGQQVTLSCSPISGHRSVSWYQQTPGQGLQFLFEYFSETQRNKGNFPGRFSGRQFSNSRSEMNVSTLELGDSALYLCASSEGQDNSPLHFGNGTRLTVT.

J is TRBJ2-2 and V is TRBV5-3, with D hard to call. TRBV5-3 is known as an ORF, though its function is uncertain. Trimming took off 0 bases at V and 0 bases at J, with 9 bases between the two ends. CDR3 size: 16 residues. CDR3: CARSLVGRPNTGELFF. The CDR3 DNA reads TGTGCCAGAAGCTTGGTTGGCCGACCGAACACCGGGGAGCTGTTTTTT.

The chain combines TRBV5-5 with TRBJ2-3, with D maybe TRBD2 (5 bases). Germline V gene data show CDR1 as SGHKS and CDR2 as YYEKEE (reference sequence). V was shortened by 0 bases and J by 3 bases, with 17 bases between the two germline ends. The CDR3 extends over 17 amino acids. This chain's CDR3 is CASSLEGRRLPTDTQYF. The CDR3 bases are TGTGCCAGCAGCTTGGAGGGCAGGAGACTACCTACAGATACGCAGTATTTT.

The chain employs TRBV30 and TRBJ2-1; perhaps D is TRBD1 or TRBD2 (5 bases each). The CDR3 loop spans 16 amino acids. The ends were cut back, 4 bases at V and 2 bases at J, with 18 bases in the middle. Germline values: CDR1 GTSNPN, CDR2 SVGIG (reference sequence). This chain's CDR3 is CAWKGRGTAPYNEQFF. The CDR3 bases are TGTGCCTGGAAGGGTCGTGGGACCGCGCCCTACAATGAGCAGTTCTTC.

The chain joins TRBV6-5 to TRBJ2-1; D not resolved. V was shortened by 7 bases and J by 7 bases, with 8 bases between the two germline ends. Germline V lookup: CDR1 MNHEY, CDR2 SVGAGI. The CDR3 extends over 11 amino acids. CDR3 in amino acids: CASTAENEQFF. The CDR3 DNA is TGTGCCAGCACCGCAGAAAATGAGCAGTTCTTC.

The chain joins TRBV6-5 to TRBJ1-1, with D hard to call. Germline V gene sequence: CDR1 MNHEY, CDR2 SVGAGI. CDR3 length: 11 residues. V dropped 7 bases and J dropped 7 bases, with 10 bases sitting between them. The CDR3 nucleotides are TGTGCCAGCATCGCCGCCTTTGAAGCTTTCTTT. This encodes CASIAAFEAFF.

V gene TRBV5-1 combines with J gene TRBJ2-7, with 9 bases matching TRBD2. The ends lost 6 bases at V and 6 bases at J; junction bases unmatched: 7. The CDR3 is 13 amino acids. Germline CDR1 SGHRS, CDR2 YFSETQ. CDR3 protein: CASTSGTSTEQYF. The CDR3 nucleotides are TGCGCCAGCACTTCCGGGACTAGCACCGAGCAGTACTTC.

This clone was detected only once. The chain combines TRBV6-5 with TRBJ1-2; D may be TRBD1 (6 bases). Germline lookup yields CDR1 MNHEY and CDR2 SVGAGI. The CDR3 has 14 residues. V lost 4 bases to trimming and J lost 7 bases, with 16 bases between them. The CDR3 DNA sequence: TGTGCCAGCAGTTCCGGGACAAATTACCGTGGCTACACCTTC. Protein: CASSSGTNYRGYTF.

The chain couples TRBV6-4 to TRBJ2-2; TRBD2 aligns across 8 bases. Germline lookup yields CDR1 MRHNA and CDR2 SNTAGT. V lost 0 bases, J lost 6 bases, and 3 bases stayed unmatched. This CDR3 has 15 amino acids. CDR3 amino acids: CASSDSGTRAGELFF. The CDR3 DNA sequence: TGTGCCAGCAGTGACTCTGGGACTAGGGCCGGGGAGCTGTTTTTT.

As regards this clone: Other DNA sequences in the same sample also yield this CDR3. The chain employs TRBV5-1 and TRBJ2-1; TRBD1 matches at 7 bases. The CDR3 runs 15 residues. Germline lookup yields CDR1 SGHRS and CDR2 YFSETQ. V dropped 0 bases and J dropped 4; count of bases not matched to a gene: 4. Here the CDR3 DNA reads TGCGCCAGCAGCTTGGAAGGGGGCGCTTACAATGAGCAGTTCTTC. It yields the protein CASSLEGGAYNEQFF.

Note on this clone: Because the CDR3's place on the DNA is in doubt, the DNA is left out and the CDR3 is given as listed by TCRdb. The rearrangement links TRBV9 to TRBJ2-4; the D call in the table, TRBD2, was not verified against the DNA. The germline CDR1 and CDR2 sequences are SGDLS and YYNGEE. A total of 12 residues make up the CDR3, ends included. CDR3 protein: CASSVGGGSLHF.

The rearrangement joins TRBV19 to TRBJ2-7; D unresolved. CDR1 is LNHDA and CDR2 is SQIVND in the germline V gene (reference sequence). The CDR3 consists of 15 residues. V was shortened by 5 bases and J by 5 bases, with 19 bases between the two germline ends. CDR3 coding DNA: TGTGCCAGTAGTCCAACTATGCGGCCCACCCACGAGCAGTACTTC. It codes for CASSPTMRPTHEQYF.

The J gene is TRBJ1-1, the V gene TRBV10-3; 7 bases are a match to TRBD1. This CDR3 comprises 13 residues. Germline V gives CDR1 ENHRY, CDR2 SYGVKD. V lost 10 bases, J lost 2 bases, and 7 bases stayed unmatched. The CDR3 DNA sequence: TGTGCCACCAGGCGGGACAGTAACACTGAAGCTTTCTTT. Its protein is CATRRDSNTEAFF.

This clone was seen a single time. The chain has TRBV14 and TRBJ2-7; 7 bases map to TRBD2. Unmatched junction bases numbered 14, after V lost 1 base and J lost 2 bases. CDR1 SGHDN and CDR2 FVKESK come from the germline V gene. The CDR3 length is 18 residues. CDR3 bases: TGTGCCAGCAGCCAAGGGCGCCTATCTAGCGGCCCTACCTACGAGCAGTACTTC. This gives the protein CASSQGRLSSGPTYEQYF.

The V call is TRBV28, the J call TRBJ2-7; 11 bases line up with TRBD2. The CDR3 has 14 residues. J gave up 6 bases and V 4 bases, and 5 bases lay outside the gene matches. CDR1 MDHEN and CDR2 SYDVKM come from the germline V gene. CDR3 sequence: CASSWGTSGFEQYF. CDR3 bases: TGTGCCAGCAGTTGGGGGACTAGCGGTTTCGAGCAGTACTTC.

The J gene is TRBJ2-2, the V gene TRBV6-5, with D unclear. CDR3 length: 13 amino acids. The germline V gene encodes CDR1 MNHEY and CDR2 SVGAGI. The V end lost 6 bases, the J end lost 6 bases, and 11 bases lay between the germline ends. The chain's CDR3 is CASRSGRAGELFF. Here the CDR3 DNA reads TGTGCCAGCAGGTCTGGTCGAGCCGGGGAGCTGTTTTTT.

The chain has TRBV9 and TRBJ2-1; D perhaps matches TRBD2 (5 bases). This CDR3 has 15 amino acids. Germline V lookup: CDR1 SGDLS, CDR2 YYNGEE. Deletions cut 4 bases from V and 4 bases from J, with 15 bases between. CDR3 in amino acids: CASSPRIALYNEQFF. The DNA of the CDR3 is TGTGCCAGCAGCCCCCGGATAGCGCTGTACAATGAGCAGTTCTTC. The variable domain in full, with the rest retrieved from reference TRBV9 and TRBJ2-1, is DSGVTQTPKHLITATGQRVTLRCSPRSGDLSVYWYQQSLDQGLQFLIQYYNGEERAKGNILERFSAQQFPDLHSELNLSSLELGDSALYFCASSPRIALYNEQFFGPGTRLTVL.

This rearrangement joins TRBV6-4 to TRBJ2-3; 7 bases are shared with TRBD2. CDR1 and CDR2 from the germline V gene are MRHNA and SNTAGT. The CDR3 is made up of 15 amino acids. The V segment lost 5 bases and the J segment 0 bases; nucleotides outside the gene matches: 5. This chain's CDR3 is CASSTGTTSTDTQYF. The CDR3 DNA is TGTGCCAGCAGTACCGGGACTACAAGCACAGATACGCAGTATTTT.